These T cell receptor beta chains were read from a single sample in a study of blood T cell repertoires in COVID-19. The table came from immunoSEQ multiplex PCR; TCRdb's copy has only in-frame clones and leaves some out. The repertoire includes 70,000 to 100,000 clones, about 86% of them detected once, and more than 1% sits in the top ten. Sequences were obtained from peripheral blood. These TCRs come from a man older than 75 with active or convalescent COVID-19. The CDR3 runs from the conserved cysteine through the conserved F or W.

V: TRBV6-5
J: TRBJ2-3
CDR3: CASTIRTGKGDTQYF

V: TRBV28
J: TRBJ1-2
CDR3: CASSTLSGLDGYTF

V: TRBV7-2
J: TRBJ2-1
CDR3: CASRAARSSYNEQFF

V: TRBV28
J: TRBJ1-2
CDR3: CASSSTQGYTF

V: TRBV6-6
J: TRBJ2-7
CDR3: CASSYASYEQYF

V: TRBV19
J: TRBJ1-5
CDR3: CASSARDRAVEAGQPQHF

V: TRBV15
J: TRBJ1-1
CDR3: CATSRPDRPASEAFF

V: TRBV11-2
J: TRBJ2-5
CDR3: CASSLIRGPETQYF

V: TRBV7-2
J: TRBJ2-1
CDR3: CASSLLAGVYNEQFF

V: TRBV7-3
J: TRBJ2-1
CDR3: CASSLGTDYNEQFF

V: TRBV3-1/TRBV3-2
J: TRBJ2-7
CDR3: CASSQTSGRVEQYF

V: TRBV5-6
J: TRBJ2-7
CDR3: CASSPGSSGRAGEQYF